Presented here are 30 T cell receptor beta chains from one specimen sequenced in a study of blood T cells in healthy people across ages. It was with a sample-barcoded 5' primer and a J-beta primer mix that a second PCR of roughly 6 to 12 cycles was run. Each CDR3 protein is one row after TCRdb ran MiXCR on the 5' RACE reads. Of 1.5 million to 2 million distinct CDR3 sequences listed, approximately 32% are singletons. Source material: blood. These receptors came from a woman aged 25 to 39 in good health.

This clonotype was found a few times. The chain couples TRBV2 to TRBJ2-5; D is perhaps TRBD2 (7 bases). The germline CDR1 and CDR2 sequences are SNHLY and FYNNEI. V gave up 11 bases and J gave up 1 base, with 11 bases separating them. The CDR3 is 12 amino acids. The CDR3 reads CAARGLQETQYF. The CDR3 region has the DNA TGTGCCGCGCGGGGGCTCCAAGAGACCCAGTACTTC.

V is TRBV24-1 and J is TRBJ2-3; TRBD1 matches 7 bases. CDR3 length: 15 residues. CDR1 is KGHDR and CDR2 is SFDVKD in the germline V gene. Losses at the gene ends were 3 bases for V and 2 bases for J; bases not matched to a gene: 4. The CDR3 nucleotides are TGTGCCACCAGTGATCCGGGACAGCACACAGATACGCAGTATTTT. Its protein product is CATSDPGQHTDTQYF.

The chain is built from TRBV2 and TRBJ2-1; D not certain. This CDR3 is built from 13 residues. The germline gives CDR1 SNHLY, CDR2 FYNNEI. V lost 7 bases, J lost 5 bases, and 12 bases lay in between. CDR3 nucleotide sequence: TGTGCCAGCAAGTTGAGCACGGACAATGAGCAGTTCTTC. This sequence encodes CASKLSTDNEQFF.

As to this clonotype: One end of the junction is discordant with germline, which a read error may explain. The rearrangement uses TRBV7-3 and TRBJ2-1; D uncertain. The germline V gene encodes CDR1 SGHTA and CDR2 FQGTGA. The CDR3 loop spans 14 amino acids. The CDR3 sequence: CASSITSSYNEQFF. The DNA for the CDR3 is TGTGCCAGCAGCATAACAAGCTCCTACAATGAGCAGTTCTTC.

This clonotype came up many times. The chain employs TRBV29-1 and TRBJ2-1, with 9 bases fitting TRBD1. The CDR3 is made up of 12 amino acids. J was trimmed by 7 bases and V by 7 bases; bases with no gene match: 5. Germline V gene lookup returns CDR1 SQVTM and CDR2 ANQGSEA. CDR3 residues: CSATGGWNEQFF. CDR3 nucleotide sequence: TGCAGCGCCACAGGGGGCTGGAATGAGCAGTTCTTC.

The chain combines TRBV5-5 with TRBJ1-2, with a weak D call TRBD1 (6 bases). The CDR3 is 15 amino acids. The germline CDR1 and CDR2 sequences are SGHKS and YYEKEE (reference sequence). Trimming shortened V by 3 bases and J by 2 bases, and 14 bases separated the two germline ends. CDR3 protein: CASSWRGAPNYGYTF. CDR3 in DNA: TGTGCCAGCAGCTGGAGGGGGGCGCCCAACTATGGCTACACCTTC.

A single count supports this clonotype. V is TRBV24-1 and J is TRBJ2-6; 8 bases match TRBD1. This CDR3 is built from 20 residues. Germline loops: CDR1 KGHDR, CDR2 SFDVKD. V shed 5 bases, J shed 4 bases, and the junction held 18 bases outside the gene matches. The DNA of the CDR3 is TGTGCCACCAGTGGAGGAGAGAACAGGGGGACTTTTACAGGGGCCAACGTCCTGACTTTC. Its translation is CATSGGENRGTFTGANVLTF.

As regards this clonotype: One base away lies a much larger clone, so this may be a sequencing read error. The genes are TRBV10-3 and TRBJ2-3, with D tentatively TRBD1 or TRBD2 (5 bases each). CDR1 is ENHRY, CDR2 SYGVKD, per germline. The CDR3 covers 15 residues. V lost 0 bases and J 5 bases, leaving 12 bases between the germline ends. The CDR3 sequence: CAISESEGRQDTQYF. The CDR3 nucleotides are TGTGCCATCAGTGAGTCCGAGGGGCGGCAAGATACGCAGTATTTT.

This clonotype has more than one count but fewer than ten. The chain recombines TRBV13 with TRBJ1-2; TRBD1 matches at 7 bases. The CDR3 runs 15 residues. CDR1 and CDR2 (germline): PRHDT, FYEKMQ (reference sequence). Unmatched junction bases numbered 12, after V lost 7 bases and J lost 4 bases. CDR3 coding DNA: TGTGCCAGCATCCCCCAGACAGGGACGGTCTATGGCTACACCTTC. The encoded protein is CASIPQTGTVYGYTF.

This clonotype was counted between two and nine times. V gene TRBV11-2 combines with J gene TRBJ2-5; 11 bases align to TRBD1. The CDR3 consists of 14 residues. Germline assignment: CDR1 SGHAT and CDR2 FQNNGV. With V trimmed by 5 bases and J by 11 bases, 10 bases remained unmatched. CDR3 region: CASSKPGTGGQQYF. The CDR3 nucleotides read TGTGCCAGCAGCAAACCCGGGACAGGGGGACAACAGTACTTC.

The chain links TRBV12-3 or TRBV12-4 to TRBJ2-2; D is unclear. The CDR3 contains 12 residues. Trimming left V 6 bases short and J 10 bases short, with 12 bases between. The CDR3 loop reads CASRSLSAELFF. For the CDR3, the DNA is TGTGCCAGCAGATCTTTGTCGGCGGAGCTGTTTTTT.

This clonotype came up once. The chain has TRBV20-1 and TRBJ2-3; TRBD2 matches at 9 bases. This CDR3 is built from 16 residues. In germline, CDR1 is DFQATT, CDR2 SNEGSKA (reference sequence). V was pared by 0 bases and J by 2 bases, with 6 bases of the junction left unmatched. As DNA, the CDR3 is TGCAGTGCTAGAGATCCCTTAGCGGGAGTCACAGATACGCAGTATTTT. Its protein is CSARDPLAGVTDTQYF.

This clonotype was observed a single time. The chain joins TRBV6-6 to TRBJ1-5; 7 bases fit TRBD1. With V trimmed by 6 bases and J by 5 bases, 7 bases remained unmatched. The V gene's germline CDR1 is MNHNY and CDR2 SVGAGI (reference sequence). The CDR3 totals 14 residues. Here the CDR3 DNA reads TGTGCCAGCAGCCGGGGACAGCTTTATCAGCCCCAGCATTTT. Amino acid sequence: CASSRGQLYQPQHF.

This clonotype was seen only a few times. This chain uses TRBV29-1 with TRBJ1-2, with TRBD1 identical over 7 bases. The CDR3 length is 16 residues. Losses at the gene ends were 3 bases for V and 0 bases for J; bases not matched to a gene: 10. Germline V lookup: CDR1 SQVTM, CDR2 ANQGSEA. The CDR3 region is CSVEGARGSTNYGYTF. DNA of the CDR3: TGCAGCGTTGAGGGGGCCAGGGGGAGCACTAACTATGGCTACACCTTC.

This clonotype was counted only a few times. CDR3 in amino acids: CASRLEGRNTEAFF. The CDR3 bases are TGTGCCAGCCGGCTCGAGGGTCGGAACACTGAAGCTTTCTTT. This chain connects TRBV18 to TRBJ1-1; unclear D gene. This CDR3 has 14 amino acids. V was cut by 8 bases and J by 1 base, with 14 bases left in between. CDR1 and CDR2 (germline): KGHSH, LQKENI.

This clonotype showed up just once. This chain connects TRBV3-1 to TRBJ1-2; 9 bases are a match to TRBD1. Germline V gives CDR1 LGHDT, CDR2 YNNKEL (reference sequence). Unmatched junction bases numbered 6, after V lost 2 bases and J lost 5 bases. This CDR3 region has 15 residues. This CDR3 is CASSQSNRGLYGYTF. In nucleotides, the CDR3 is TGTGCCAGCAGCCAATCAAACAGGGGGCTTTATGGCTACACCTTC.

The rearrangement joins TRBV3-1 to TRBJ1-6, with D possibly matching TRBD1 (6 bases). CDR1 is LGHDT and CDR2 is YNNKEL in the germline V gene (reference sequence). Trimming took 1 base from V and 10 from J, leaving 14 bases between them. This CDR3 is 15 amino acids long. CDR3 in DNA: TGTGCCAGCAGCCAAGGCGGACAGAGAGGCTCACCCCTCCACTTT. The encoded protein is CASSQGGQRGSPLHF.

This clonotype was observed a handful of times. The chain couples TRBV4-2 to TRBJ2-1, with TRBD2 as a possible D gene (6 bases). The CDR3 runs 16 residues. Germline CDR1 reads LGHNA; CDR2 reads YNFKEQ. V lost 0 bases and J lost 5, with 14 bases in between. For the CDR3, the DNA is TGTGCCAGCAGCCAAGACGGCGGGATGTTAGACAATGAGCAGTTCTTC. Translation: CASSQDGGMLDNEQFF.

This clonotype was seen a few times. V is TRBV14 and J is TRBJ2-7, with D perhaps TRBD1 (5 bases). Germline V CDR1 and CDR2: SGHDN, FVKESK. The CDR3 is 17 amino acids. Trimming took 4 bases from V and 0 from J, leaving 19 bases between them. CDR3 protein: CASSLLPGQASSYEQYF. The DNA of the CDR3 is TGTGCCAGCAGCCTCCTACCTGGACAAGCCAGCTCCTACGAGCAGTACTTC.

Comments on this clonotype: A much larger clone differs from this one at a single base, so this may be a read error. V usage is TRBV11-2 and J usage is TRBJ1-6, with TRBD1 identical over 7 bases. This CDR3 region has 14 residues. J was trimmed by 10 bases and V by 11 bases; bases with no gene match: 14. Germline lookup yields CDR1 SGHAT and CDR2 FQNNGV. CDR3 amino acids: CACTRGGTGSPLHF. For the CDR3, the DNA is TGTGCCTGCACCAGGGGGGGGACGGGATCACCCCTCCACTTT.

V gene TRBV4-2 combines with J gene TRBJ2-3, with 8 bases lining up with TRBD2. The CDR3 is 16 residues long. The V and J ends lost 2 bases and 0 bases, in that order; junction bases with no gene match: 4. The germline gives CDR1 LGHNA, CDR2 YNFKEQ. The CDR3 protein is CASSQRQRESTDTQYF. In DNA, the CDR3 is TGTGCCAGCAGCCAACGACAGCGGGAGAGCACAGATACGCAGTATTTT.

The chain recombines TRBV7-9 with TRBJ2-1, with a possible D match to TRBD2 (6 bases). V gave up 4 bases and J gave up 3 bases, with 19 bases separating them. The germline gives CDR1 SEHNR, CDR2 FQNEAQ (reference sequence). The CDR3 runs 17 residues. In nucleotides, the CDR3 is TGTGCCAGCAGCTCCCTTAAGGACGGGAGCTTCTACAATGAGCAGTTCTTC. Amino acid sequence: CASSSLKDGSFYNEQFF.

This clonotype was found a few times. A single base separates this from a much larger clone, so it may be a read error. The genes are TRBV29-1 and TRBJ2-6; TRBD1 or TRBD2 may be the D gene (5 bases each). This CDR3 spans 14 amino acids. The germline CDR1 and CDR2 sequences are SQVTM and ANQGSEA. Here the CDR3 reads CSVPEGSGANVRTF. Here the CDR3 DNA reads TGCAGCGTCCCTGAGGGGTCTGGGGCCAACGTCCGGACTTTC.

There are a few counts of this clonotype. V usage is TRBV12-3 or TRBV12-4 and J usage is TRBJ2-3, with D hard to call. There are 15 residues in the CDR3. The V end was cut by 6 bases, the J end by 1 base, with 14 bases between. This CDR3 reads CASSLAPERTDTQYF. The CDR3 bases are TGTGCCAGCAGCCTGGCCCCTGAGCGCACAGATACGCAGTATTTT.

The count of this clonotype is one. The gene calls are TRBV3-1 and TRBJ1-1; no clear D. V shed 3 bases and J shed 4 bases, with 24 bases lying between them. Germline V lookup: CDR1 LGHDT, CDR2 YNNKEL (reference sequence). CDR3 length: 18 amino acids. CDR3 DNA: TGTGCCAGCAGCCAGATCCCCCGGAGTCGGGTTTTTGGCACTGAAGCTTTCTTT. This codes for CASSQIPRSRVFGTEAFF.

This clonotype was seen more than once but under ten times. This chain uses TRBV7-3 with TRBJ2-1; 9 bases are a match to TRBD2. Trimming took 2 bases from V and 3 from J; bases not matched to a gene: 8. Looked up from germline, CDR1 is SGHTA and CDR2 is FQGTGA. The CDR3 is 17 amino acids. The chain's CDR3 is CASSLDPAGGLYNEQFF. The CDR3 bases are TGTGCCAGCAGCTTAGATCCAGCGGGGGGACTCTACAATGAGCAGTTCTTC.

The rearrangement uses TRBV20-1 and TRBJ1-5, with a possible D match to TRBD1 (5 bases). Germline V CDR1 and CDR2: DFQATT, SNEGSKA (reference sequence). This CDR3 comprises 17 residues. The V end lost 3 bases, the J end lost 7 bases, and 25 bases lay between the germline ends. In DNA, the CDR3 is TGCAGTGCTAGTCGTCCGGGGGGGGGAATTGTCAGGCAGCCCCAGCATTTT. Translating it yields CSASRPGGGIVRQPQHF.

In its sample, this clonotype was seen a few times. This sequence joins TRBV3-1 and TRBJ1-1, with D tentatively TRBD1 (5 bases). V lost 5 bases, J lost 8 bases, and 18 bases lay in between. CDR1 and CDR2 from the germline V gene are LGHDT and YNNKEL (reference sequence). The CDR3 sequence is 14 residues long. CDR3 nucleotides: TGTGCCAGCAGCGAGCAGGGTCTCGACTCCGAAGCTTTCTTT. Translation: CASSEQGLDSEAFF.

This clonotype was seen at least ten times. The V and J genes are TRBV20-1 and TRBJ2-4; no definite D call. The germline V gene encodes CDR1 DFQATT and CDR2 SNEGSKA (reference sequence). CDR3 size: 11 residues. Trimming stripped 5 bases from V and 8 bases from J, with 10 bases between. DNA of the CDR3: TGCAGTGCTGCAGCCGAACACATTCAGTACTTC. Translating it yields CSAAAEHIQYF.

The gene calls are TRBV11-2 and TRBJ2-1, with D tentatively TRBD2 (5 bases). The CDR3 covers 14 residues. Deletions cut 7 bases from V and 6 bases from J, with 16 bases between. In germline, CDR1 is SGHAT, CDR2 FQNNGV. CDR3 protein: CASTGGKGCNEQFF. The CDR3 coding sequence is TGTGCCAGCACCGGAGGAAAAGGCTGCAATGAGCAGTTCTTC.